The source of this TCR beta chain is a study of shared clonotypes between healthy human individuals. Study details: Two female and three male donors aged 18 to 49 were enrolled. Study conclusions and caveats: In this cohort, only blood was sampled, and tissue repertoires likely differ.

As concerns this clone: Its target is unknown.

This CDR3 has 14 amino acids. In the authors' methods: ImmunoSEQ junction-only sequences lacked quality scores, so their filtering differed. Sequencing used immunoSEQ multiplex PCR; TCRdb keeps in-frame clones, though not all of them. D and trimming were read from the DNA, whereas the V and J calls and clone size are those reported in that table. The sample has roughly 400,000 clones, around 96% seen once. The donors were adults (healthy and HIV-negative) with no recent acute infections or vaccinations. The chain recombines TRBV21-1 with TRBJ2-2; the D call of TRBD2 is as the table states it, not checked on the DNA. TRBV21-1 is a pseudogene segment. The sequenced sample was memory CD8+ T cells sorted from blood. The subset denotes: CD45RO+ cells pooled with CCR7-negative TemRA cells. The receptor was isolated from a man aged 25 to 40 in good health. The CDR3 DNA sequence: TGTGCCAGCAGCAAAGAAGCATGTACGAGGGAGCTGTTTTTT. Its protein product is CASSKEACTRELFF.